The source of this T cell receptor (beta chain) is a study of blood T cells in healthy people across ages. Across the whole study: Template switching caught about one barcoded beta molecule for each two T cells. Whole-study findings and limits: Possibly confounding the expanded clonotype changes was the fact that donor CMV status was unknown.

V was cut by 6 bases and J by 6 bases, with 18 bases left in between. The CDR3 consists of 15 residues. This clonotype was recorded a few times. As yet, its antigen is unknown. Then a second PCR, running roughly 6 to 11 cycles, was carried out with a sample-barcoded 5' primer and a J-beta primer mix. A template-switch adaptor containing 12 random nucleotides labeled each cDNA molecule. TCRdb called the 5' RACE reads again in MiXCR, with one record for every CDR3 protein. This sample has around 1.7 million distinct CDR3 sequences, with 28% found just once. The gene calls are TRBV12-3 or TRBV12-4 and TRBJ2-1; the D gene is possibly TRBD2 (7 bases). The sequence was obtained from a woman aged 25 to 45 in good health. The specimen sequenced was blood. The chain's CDR3 is CASRRGGPLINEQFF. In nucleotides, the CDR3 is TGTGCCAGCAGGAGGGGGGGGCCGCTTATCAATGAGCAGTTCTTC.